This T cell receptor beta chain is drawn from a study of blood T cell repertoires in COVID-19. Study summary: There were acute and convalescent COVID-19 samples, and they came from the United States, Italy and Spain. From T cells, B-cell-depleted T cells, or PBMCs came the material, which was cDNA or gDNA.

How the authors handled the data: The authors estimated nucleated cell counts from reference gene primer amplification. Using immunoSEQ multiplex PCR, the repertoire was profiled, and TCRdb retains in-frame clones only, with some absent. Clone size and V and J calls were adopted from that table, with D and trimming inferred from the DNA. Among under 400,000 clones, around 90% were seen once, and the ten largest hold 5% to 8.5%. CDR3 size: 11 residues. Germline V CDR1 and CDR2: MDHEN, SYDVKM. Trimming stripped 3 bases from V and 7 bases from J, with 6 bases between. The sequenced material came from peripheral blood. This clonotype was obtained from a man aged 18-30 years with active or convalescent COVID-19. The V gene is TRBV28, the J gene TRBJ1-2; D is ambiguous. The CDR3 reads CASSFNFGYTF. DNA of the CDR3: TGTGCCAGCAGTTTTAATTTTGGCTACACCTTC.